Listed below are T cell receptor beta chains from one sample, sequenced in a study of blood T cell repertoires in COVID-19. Produced via immunoSEQ multiplex PCR; TCRdb's table is partial and in-frame only. The sample records approximately 400,000 clones, about four fifths being singletons. The specimen sequenced was peripheral blood. All receptors derive from a human donor with acute or convalescent COVID-19. The donor label of this sample is uncertain. The CDR3 runs from the conserved cysteine through the conserved F or W. Fields, in order: V gene, CDR3 protein.

TRBV4-2 CASSQDEVRTEAFF
TRBV5-6 CASSSLWLAGGLRTDTQYF
TRBV18 CASSPRRRDTEAFF
TRBV7-2 CASSFGGIFTGELFF
TRBV5-1 CASSYLDRYDNGYTF
TRBV5-1 CASSRTGTGNEKLFF
TRBV11-2 CASSRSGTRSTDTQYF
TRBV11-2 CASSLATLDRAVSYTF
TRBV2 CASSYNEQYF
TRBV18 CASASGAGGNNEQFF
TRBV2 CASRPKPDRGRNVGNSPLHF
TRBV16 CASSLQDNQPQHF
TRBV10-3 CAISPGQGWDEQYF
TRBV30 CAWSPSTFQPQHF
TRBV5-1 CASRAREGLNEQFF
TRBV28 CASTPGGYEVGAFF
TRBV5-6 CASSIWTGRNTEAFF
TRBV2 CASSNSRGTEAFF
TRBV20-1 CSVTPAGGYTF